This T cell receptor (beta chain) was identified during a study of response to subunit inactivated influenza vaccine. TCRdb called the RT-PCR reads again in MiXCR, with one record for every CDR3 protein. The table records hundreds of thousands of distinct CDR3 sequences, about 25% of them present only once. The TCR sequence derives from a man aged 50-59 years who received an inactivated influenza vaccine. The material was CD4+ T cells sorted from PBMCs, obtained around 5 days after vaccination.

This CDR3 reads CASSVVDLGNQFF. The DNA for the CDR3 is TGTGCCAGCAGCGTAGTAGACCTTGGGAACCAGTTCTTC. This chain uses TRBV9 with TRBJ2-1; no reliable D call. Trimming cost V 0 bases and J 13 bases, with 14 bases left between them. The CDR3 is made up of 13 amino acids. CDR1 is SGDLS and CDR2 is YYNGEE in the germline V gene. Full variable domain (missing parts from reference TRBV9 and TRBJ2-1): DSGVTQTPKHLITATGQRVTLRCSPRSGDLSVYWYQQSLDQGLQFLIQYYNGEERAKGNILERFSAQQFPDLHSELNLSSLELGDSALYFCASSVVDLGNQFFGPGTRLTVL.